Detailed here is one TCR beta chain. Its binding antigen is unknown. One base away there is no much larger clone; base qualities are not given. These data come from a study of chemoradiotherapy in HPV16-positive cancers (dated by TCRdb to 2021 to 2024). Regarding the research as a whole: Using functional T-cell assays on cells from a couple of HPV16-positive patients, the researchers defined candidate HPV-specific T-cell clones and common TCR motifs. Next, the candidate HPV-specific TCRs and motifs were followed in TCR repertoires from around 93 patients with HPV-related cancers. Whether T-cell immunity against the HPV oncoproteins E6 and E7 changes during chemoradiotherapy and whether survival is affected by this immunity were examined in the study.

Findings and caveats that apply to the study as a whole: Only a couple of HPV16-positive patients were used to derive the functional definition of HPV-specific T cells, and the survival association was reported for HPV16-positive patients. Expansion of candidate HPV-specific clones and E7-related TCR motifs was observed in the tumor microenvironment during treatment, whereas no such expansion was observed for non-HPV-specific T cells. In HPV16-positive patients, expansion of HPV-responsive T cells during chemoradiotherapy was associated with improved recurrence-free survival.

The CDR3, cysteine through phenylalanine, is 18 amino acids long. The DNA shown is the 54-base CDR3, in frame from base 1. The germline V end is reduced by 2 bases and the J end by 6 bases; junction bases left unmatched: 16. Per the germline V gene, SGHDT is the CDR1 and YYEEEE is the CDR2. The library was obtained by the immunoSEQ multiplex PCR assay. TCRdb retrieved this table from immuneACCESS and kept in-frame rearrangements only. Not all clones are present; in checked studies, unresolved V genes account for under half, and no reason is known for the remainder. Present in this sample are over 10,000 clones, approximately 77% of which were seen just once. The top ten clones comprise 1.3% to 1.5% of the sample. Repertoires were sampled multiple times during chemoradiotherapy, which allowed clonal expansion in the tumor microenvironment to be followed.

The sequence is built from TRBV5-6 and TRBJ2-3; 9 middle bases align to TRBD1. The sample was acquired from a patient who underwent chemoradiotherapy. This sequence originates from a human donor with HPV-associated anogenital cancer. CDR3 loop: CASSLNLLGTGSLDTQYF. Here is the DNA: TGTGCCAGCAGCTTAAACCTCCTGGGGACAGGGAGTTTGGATACGCAGTATTTT.